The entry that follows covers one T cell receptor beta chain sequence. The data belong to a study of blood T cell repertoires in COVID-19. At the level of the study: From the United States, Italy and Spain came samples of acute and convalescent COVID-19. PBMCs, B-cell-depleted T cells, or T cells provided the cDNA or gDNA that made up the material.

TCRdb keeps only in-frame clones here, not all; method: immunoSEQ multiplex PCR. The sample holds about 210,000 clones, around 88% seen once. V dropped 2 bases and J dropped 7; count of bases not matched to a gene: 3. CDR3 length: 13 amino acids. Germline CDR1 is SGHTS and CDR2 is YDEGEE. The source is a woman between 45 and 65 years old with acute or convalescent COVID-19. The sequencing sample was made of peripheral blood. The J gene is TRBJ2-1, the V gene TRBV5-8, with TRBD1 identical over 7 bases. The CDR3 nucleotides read TGTGCCAGCAGCTTAGGGACAGCAAATGAGCAGTTCTTC. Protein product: CASSLGTANEQFF.